Below, 30 T cell receptor beta chains from the same sample are listed, as sequenced in a study of blood T cell repertoires in COVID-19. Repertoires were generated with immunoSEQ multiplex PCR, while TCRdb's copy carries only in-frame clones and drops some. Among about 260,000 clones, 85% to 90% were seen once, and the ten largest hold 13%. The source material was peripheral blood. The receptor set was obtained from a human donor in a cohort sampled during active COVID-19.

The chain combines TRBV23-1 with TRBJ2-1; the match to TRBD1 covers 7 bases. TRBV23-1 is marked as an open reading frame, function uncertain. This CDR3 has 16 residues. With 10 bases clipped from V and 4 bases from J, the junction kept 16 bases outside the gene matches. The CDR3 is CAIRGGGQGRYNEQFF. The CDR3 nucleotides read TGCGCCATAAGAGGGGGCGGACAAGGACGATACAATGAGCAGTTCTTC.

The chain links TRBV2 to TRBJ1-1, with no clear D. The V gene's germline CDR1 is SNHLY and CDR2 FYNNEI. The CDR3 is made up of 12 amino acids. Trimming cost V 8 bases and J 4 bases, with 11 bases left between them. The CDR3 sequence is CASGWGGTEAFF. The CDR3 bases are TGTGCCAGCGGTTGGGGAGGCACTGAAGCTTTCTTT.

V gene TRBV5-1 combines with J gene TRBJ2-3; 10 nucleotides match TRBD1. With 5 bases clipped from V and 2 bases from J, the junction kept 8 bases outside the gene matches. CDR3 length: 16 amino acids. Germline V gene lookup returns CDR1 SGHRS and CDR2 YFSETQ. The CDR3 DNA reads TGCGCCAGCAGTGTGGCCGGGACAGGGGCCACAGATACGCAGTATTTT. Protein product: CASSVAGTGATDTQYF.

The chain employs TRBV18 and TRBJ2-7; D is possibly TRBD1 (6 bases). V gave up 2 bases and J gave up 3 bases, with 17 bases separating them. The V gene's germline CDR1 is KGHSH and CDR2 LQKENI. This CDR3 is 16 amino acids long. The CDR3 bases are TGTGCCAGCTCACCATTGCCGCGGACAGTTGGCTACGAGCAGTACTTC. It codes for CASSPLPRTVGYEQYF.

This chain joins TRBV5-4 and TRBJ2-7, with 11 bases aligning to TRBD2. V lost 4 bases to trimming and J lost 1 base; unmatched junction nucleotides: 4. CDR1 SGHNT and CDR2 YYREEE come from the germline V gene (reference sequence). This CDR3 contains 15 residues. In DNA form, the CDR3 reads TGTGCCAGCAGCCAGGGACTAGCGGTTTCCTACGAGCAGTACTTC. It is translated as CASSQGLAVSYEQYF.

This rearrangement joins TRBV19 to TRBJ2-7; 8 bases match TRBD1. This CDR3 region has 16 residues. Trimming took 0 bases from V and 7 from J; bases not matched to a gene: 11. The germline gives CDR1 LNHDA, CDR2 SQIVND (reference sequence). The CDR3 region is CASSIDSLQGVREQYF. The CDR3 nucleotides read TGTGCCAGTAGTATAGATTCGCTACAGGGGGTTCGGGAGCAGTACTTC.

This chain connects TRBV19 to TRBJ1-1; tentative D call: TRBD1 (5 bases). CDR1 is LNHDA and CDR2 is SQIVND in the germline V gene (reference sequence). V was pared by 3 bases and J by 1 base, with 9 bases between. This CDR3 is 14 amino acids long. As DNA, the CDR3 is TGTGCCAGTAGTATGTTAGGGGAGAACACTGAAGCTTTCTTT. Translation: CASSMLGENTEAFF.

The rearrangement uses TRBV15 and TRBJ2-3, with 7 bases fitting TRBD2. J gave up 5 bases and V 6 bases, and 17 bases lay outside the gene matches. This CDR3 contains 17 residues. Germline loops: CDR1 LNHNV, CDR2 YYDKDF (reference sequence). The CDR3 coding sequence is TGTGCCACCAGACTCCTCGGAGGTGCGGGAGTGGAAGATACGCAGTATTTT. Translation: CATRLLGGAGVEDTQYF.

The rearrangement joins TRBV3-1 (or the pseudogene TRBV3-2) to TRBJ2-1; the D gene is possibly TRBD2 (6 bases). CDR3 length: 16 residues. Trimming stripped 0 bases from V and 6 bases from J, with 15 bases between. Germline V gene data show CDR1 as LGHDT and CDR2 as YNNKEL (reference sequence). The CDR3 DNA is TGTGCCAGCAGCCAAGACACGGGAGTATCCCTCAATGAGCAGTTCTTC. Encoded protein: CASSQDTGVSLNEQFF.

The rearrangement uses TRBV7-9 and TRBJ2-2; D is perhaps TRBD1 (5 bases). The CDR3 loop spans 16 amino acids. The V end was cut by 4 bases, the J end by 5 bases, with 17 bases between. Germline CDR1 reads SEHNR; CDR2 reads FQNEAQ (reference sequence). CDR3 residues: CASSSLTDRPTGELFF. For the CDR3, the DNA is TGTGCCAGCAGCTCCTTAACAGACAGACCAACCGGGGAGCTGTTTTTT.

Comments on this clone: Other nucleotide sequences from this sample produce the same CDR3. The chain couples TRBV27 to TRBJ2-7; the match to TRBD1 covers 7 bases. V dropped 2 bases and J dropped 3; count of bases not matched to a gene: 1. This CDR3 is built from 13 residues. Germline CDR1 reads MNHEY; CDR2 reads SMNVEV (reference sequence). DNA of the CDR3: TGTGCCAGCAGTTTAGCAGGGGGCTACGAGCAGTACTTC. It yields the protein CASSLAGGYEQYF.

The chain uses TRBV11-3 and TRBJ1-6; D not resolved. Germline CDR1 SGHNT, CDR2 YENEEA. The CDR3 has 16 residues. V was cut by 7 bases and J by 14 bases, with 27 bases left in between. This CDR3 reads CASTGRDPPLIMALHF. Written as DNA, the CDR3 is TGTGCCAGCACCGGGAGGGATCCCCCCCTCATTATGGCCCTCCACTTT. Full variable domain (missing parts from reference TRBV11-3 and TRBJ1-6): EAGVVQSPRYKIIEKKQPVAFWCNPISGHNTLYWYLQNLGQGPELLIRYENEEAVDDSQLPKDRFSAERLKGVDSTLKIQPAELGDSAVYLCASTGRDPPLIMALHFGNGTRLTVT.

This clone was recorded once. The rearrangement joins TRBV24-1 to TRBJ2-2; no clear D. In germline, CDR1 is KGHDR, CDR2 SFDVKD. The CDR3 contains 16 residues. Trimming shortened V by 4 bases and J by 6 bases, and 17 bases separated the two germline ends. For the CDR3, the DNA is TGTGCCACCAGTGACGGAGACCCGTTTCAATCCGGGGAGCTGTTTTTT. Encoded protein: CATSDGDPFQSGELFF.

This chain joins TRBV28 and TRBJ1-1; D remains unclear. V gave up 6 bases and J gave up 5 bases, with 10 bases separating them. Germline V gene lookup returns CDR1 MDHEN and CDR2 SYDVKM. This CDR3 has 12 residues. The CDR3 reads CASSPPRTEAFF. The CDR3 DNA reads as TGTGCCAGCAGCCCCCCGAGGACTGAAGCTTTCTTT.

This chain connects TRBV18 to TRBJ2-7, with D perhaps TRBD2 (6 bases). V shed 1 base and J shed 1 base, with 8 bases lying between them. The CDR3 totals 14 residues. Germline lookup yields CDR1 KGHSH and CDR2 LQKENI. The CDR3 DNA is TGTGCCAGCTCACCACAGGAGGGTTCCTACGAGCAGTACTTC. It specifies CASSPQEGSYEQYF.

This clone appeared a few times. The gene calls are TRBV7-2 and TRBJ1-4, with D perhaps matching TRBD1 (5 bases). Trimming pared 5 bases from V and 5 bases from J, leaving 18 bases between. The CDR3 is 16 amino acids. Looked up from germline, CDR1 is SGHTA and CDR2 is FQGNSA. Written as DNA, the CDR3 is TGTGCCAGCAGCGTACAGGCAACCCTACAAAATGAAAAACTGTTTTTT. Its protein product is CASSVQATLQNEKLFF.

The J gene is TRBJ2-1, the V gene TRBV15; 8 nucleotides line up with TRBD2. The length of the CDR3 is 15 residues. Per the germline V gene, CDR1 is LNHNV and CDR2 is YYDKDF (reference sequence). Unmatched junction bases numbered 8, after V lost 3 bases and J lost 7 bases. CDR3 region: CATSRGASGYNEQFF. In DNA form, the CDR3 reads TGTGCCACCAGCAGGGGGGCTAGCGGGTATAATGAGCAGTTCTTC.

Points on this clone: Mismatch with germline at one junction end may stem from a read error. V gene TRBV19 combines with J gene TRBJ2-7; 12 bases fit TRBD2. The CDR3 has 24 amino acids. Looked up from germline, CDR1 is LNHDA and CDR2 is SQIVND (reference sequence). CDR3 nucleotide sequence: TGTGCCGGTAGTAGGGATCCGCCGGGGCCAACTTTCGGACTAGCGGGGACTATCTCCTACGAGCAGTACTTC. It yields the protein CAGSRDPPGPTFGLAGTISYEQYF.

At least ten counts were recorded for this clone. The V gene is TRBV6-5, the J gene TRBJ2-2, with D tentatively TRBD1 (5 bases). The CDR3 length is 14 residues. V was trimmed by 6 bases and J by 6 bases, leaving 14 bases between them. Germline V gene lookup returns CDR1 MNHEY and CDR2 SVGAGI. CDR3 in amino acids: CASRNSGSPGELFF. The CDR3 coding sequence is TGTGCCAGCAGGAACTCAGGGTCGCCCGGGGAGCTGTTTTTT.

Here the CDR3 reads CASSLVVGLTYNEQFF. CDR3 coding DNA: TGTGCCAGCAGCTTAGTGGTGGGACTTACCTACAATGAGCAGTTCTTC. The chain couples TRBV7-9 to TRBJ2-1; D might be TRBD2 (6 bases). The CDR3 sequence is 16 residues long. The V gene's germline CDR1 is SEHNR and CDR2 FQNEAQ (reference sequence). The V and J ends lost 1 base and 2 bases respectively, with 12 bases between them.

V is TRBV19 and J is TRBJ2-3; 13 bases match TRBD2. The CDR3 is 15 amino acids. Looked up from germline, CDR1 is LNHDA and CDR2 is SQIVND (reference sequence). V lost 6 bases to trimming and J lost 11 bases; unmatched junction nucleotides: 11. The CDR3 DNA sequence: TGTGCCAGTAGGGCGACTAGCGGGAGGCCAACTTTGCAGTATTTT. Encoded protein: CASRATSGRPTLQYF. The variable domain in full, with the rest retrieved from reference TRBV19 and TRBJ2-3, is DGGITQSPKYLFRKEGQNVTLSCEQNLNHDAMYWYRQDPGQGLRLIYYSQIVNDFQKGDIAEGYSVSREKKESFPLTVTSAQKNPTAFYLCASRATSGRPTLQYFGPGTRLTVL.

The rearrangement joins TRBV5-1 to TRBJ2-2; TRBD2 might be the D (6 bases). The CDR3 consists of 15 residues. Germline CDR1 SGHRS, CDR2 YFSETQ. Trimming pared 2 bases from V and 10 bases from J, leaving 18 bases between. The CDR3 nucleotides are TGCGCCAGCAGCTTAGGAGGGCTACGGGTTTTGGAGCTGTTTTTT. Protein sequence: CASSLGGLRVLELFF. Full variable domain (remainder filled in from reference TRBV5-1 and TRBJ2-2): KAGVTQTPRYLIKTRGQQVTLSCSPISGHRSVSWYQQTPGQGLQFLFEYFSETQRNKGNFPGRFSGRQFSNSRSEMNVSTLELGDSALYLCASSLGGLRVLELFFGEGSRLTVL.

CDR3 sequence reads: CASSKGGDSTYEQYF. The CDR3 nucleotides are TGTGCCAGCAGCAAAGGGGGGGACAGCACCTACGAGCAGTACTTC. The genes are TRBV21-1 and TRBJ2-7; TRBD1, as called in the table, went unchecked against the DNA. TRBV21-1 is reported as a pseudogene. The CDR3 totals 15 residues.

V gene TRBV9 combines with J gene TRBJ1-1; D not certain. Germline CDR1 and CDR2: SGDLS and YYNGEE. The CDR3 runs to 14 residues. V gave up 1 base and J gave up 0 bases, with 7 bases separating them. The CDR3 nucleotides read TGTGCCAGCAGCGTAATAGCTTTGAACACTGAAGCTTTCTTT. Amino acid sequence: CASSVIALNTEAFF.

The chain employs TRBV9 and TRBJ2-5; TRBD2 matches at 15 bases. V lost 3 bases, J lost 2 bases, and 11 bases stayed unmatched. This CDR3 comprises 19 residues. Germline V gene lookup returns CDR1 SGDLS and CDR2 YYNGEE. CDR3 loop: CASSAPHPGLAGGQETQYF. DNA for the CDR3: TGTGCCAGCAGCGCCCCTCATCCCGGACTAGCGGGAGGGCAAGAGACCCAGTACTTC.

The chain combines TRBV29-1 with TRBJ2-1, with a possible D match to TRBD2 (6 bases). CDR1 is SQVTM, CDR2 ANQGSEA, per germline. CDR3 length: 11 residues. Trimming stripped 6 bases from V and 8 bases from J, with 11 bases between. CDR3 bases: TGCAGCGTCCGGAGGGAATATGAGCAGTTCTTC. Amino acids: CSVRREYEQFF.

The chain couples TRBV24-1 to TRBJ2-1, with unresolved D. CDR1 KGHDR and CDR2 SFDVKD come from the germline V gene. The CDR3 has 14 residues. The germline V and J ends were trimmed by 3 bases and 9 bases, with 14 bases remaining between them. This CDR3 is CATSDGLVGSEQFF. DNA for the CDR3: TGTGCCACCAGTGATGGCCTAGTTGGTAGTGAGCAGTTCTTC.

The chain couples TRBV7-9 to TRBJ2-2; D is possibly TRBD1 (5 bases). Germline loops: CDR1 SEHNR, CDR2 FQNEAQ (reference sequence). The CDR3 spans 15 residues. Trimming removed 2 bases at V and 0 bases at J, with 7 bases between. CDR3 protein: CASSLQGSNTGELFF. Written as DNA, the CDR3 is TGTGCCAGCAGCTTACAGGGTTCGAACACCGGGGAGCTGTTTTTT.

The chain couples TRBV5-1 to TRBJ2-1; D call uncertain. V was cut by 2 bases and J by 8 bases, with 8 bases left in between. CDR1 SGHRS and CDR2 YFSETQ come from the germline V gene. CDR3 size: 12 residues. The CDR3, as DNA: TGCGCCAGCAGCTTCGCGCGCGATGAGCAGTTCTTC. It codes for CASSFARDEQFF.

The genes are TRBV6-2 or TRBV6-3 and TRBJ1-5, with D possibly TRBD1 on 6 matching bases. Germline CDR1 MNHEY, CDR2 SVGEGT. V was cut by 2 bases and J by 7 bases, with 24 bases left in between. The CDR3 loop spans 18 amino acids. CDR3 amino acids: CASSYNFLGGADVQPQHF. The CDR3 DNA sequence: TGTGCCAGCAGTTACAACTTTCTCGGGGGGGCTGACGTACAGCCCCAGCATTTT.